Detailed here is one T cell receptor (beta chain). The data are from a study of T cells expressing NK-cell markers. TCRdb re-called the 5' RACE reads and catalogs CDR3 proteins one per entry, DNA excluded. The sample totals a few hundred thousand distinct CDR3 sequences. Sequenced sample: blood T cells: a sorted CD56 or NKG2C T cell subset, CD4+ or CD8+ T cells, or bulk PBMC T cells (not recorded which). This TCR was sampled from a man aged 18 to 70 in good health.

The chain's CDR3 is CASSMSTGAGTDTQYF. The rearrangement joins TRBV19 to TRBJ2-3; the D call from TCRdb, TRBD1, cannot be confirmed without DNA. The CDR3 is 16 residues long. The V gene's germline CDR1 is LNHDA and CDR2 SQIVND (reference sequence). Full variable domain (rest looked up from reference TRBV19 and TRBJ2-3): DGGITQSPKYLFRKEGQNVTLSCEQNLNHDAMYWYRQDPGQGLRLIYYSQIVNDFQKGDIAEGYSVSREKKESFPLTVTSAQKNPTAFYLCASSMSTGAGTDTQYFGPGTRLTVL.